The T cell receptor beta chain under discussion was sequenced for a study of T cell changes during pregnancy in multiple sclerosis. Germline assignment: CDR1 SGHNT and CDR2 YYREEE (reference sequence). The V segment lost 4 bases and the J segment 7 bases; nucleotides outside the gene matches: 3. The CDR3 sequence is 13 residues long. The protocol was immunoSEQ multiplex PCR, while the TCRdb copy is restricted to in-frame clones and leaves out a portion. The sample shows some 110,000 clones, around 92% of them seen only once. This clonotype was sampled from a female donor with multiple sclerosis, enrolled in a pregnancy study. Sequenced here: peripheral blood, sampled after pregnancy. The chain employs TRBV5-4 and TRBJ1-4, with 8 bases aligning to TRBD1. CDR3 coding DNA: TGTGCCAGCAGCATAGGACAGGGTGAAAAACTGTTTTTT. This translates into CASSIGQGEKLFF. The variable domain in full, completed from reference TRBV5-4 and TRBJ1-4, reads ETGVTQSPTHLIKTRGQQVTLRCSSQSGHNTVSWYQQALGQGPQFIFQYYREEENGRGNFPPRFSGLQFPNYSSELNVNALELDDSALYLCASSIGQGEKLFFGSGTQLSVL.